Listed here are 25 T cell receptor beta chains from one sample, sequenced in a study of blood T cell repertoires in COVID-19. This table comes from immunoSEQ multiplex PCR, and its TCRdb copy is limited to in-frame clones, with some not included. The table records about 63,000 clones, about four fifths of them present only once. Source material: peripheral blood. These receptor sequences come from a human donor in a cohort sampled during active COVID-19.

The chain is built from TRBV6-5 and TRBJ2-1; D gene unclear. Germline V CDR1 and CDR2: MNHEY, SVGAGI. V gave up 0 bases and J gave up 4 bases, with 7 bases separating them. The CDR3 loop spans 14 amino acids. The CDR3 DNA follows: TGTGCCAGCAGTTACTCGGGCCATTACAATGAGCAGTTCTTC. The encoded protein is CASSYSGHYNEQFF.

This clone has only a few counts. The J gene is TRBJ2-3, the V gene TRBV6-5, with 7 bases that match TRBD2. Germline V gene data show CDR1 as MNHEY and CDR2 as SVGAGI. The V gene end was trimmed by 6 bases and the J gene end by 5 bases; junction bases not matched to a gene: 5. The CDR3 has 13 residues. CDR3 residues: CASRSPGGDTQYF. The CDR3 coding sequence is TGTGCCAGCAGGTCCCCGGGGGGAGATACGCAGTATTTT.

The chain links TRBV6-5 to TRBJ2-7; 7 bases fit TRBD1. CDR3 length: 13 amino acids. Germline-derived CDR1 and CDR2 are MNHEY and SVGAGI. V lost 6 bases and J lost 6; bases outside the gene matches: 8. CDR3 loop: CASRDRVVGEQYF. The CDR3 DNA is TGTGCCAGCAGAGACAGGGTGGTCGGCGAGCAGTACTTC.

V gene TRBV9 combines with J gene TRBJ2-6; TRBD1 might be the D (5 bases). The V end lost 0 bases, the J end lost 17 bases, and 18 bases lay between the germline ends. The germline V gene encodes CDR1 SGDLS and CDR2 YYNGEE. The length of the CDR3 is 14 residues. CDR3 DNA: TGTGCCAGCAGCGTAGGGCAGGGCATGGCGAAAATGACTTTC. Protein sequence: CASSVGQGMAKMTF.

V is TRBV5-1 and J is TRBJ2-1, with D tentatively TRBD2 (5 bases). The germline CDR1 and CDR2 sequences are SGHRS and YFSETQ. Trimming shortened V by 5 bases and J by 5 bases, and 11 bases separated the two germline ends. CDR3 size: 13 residues. This chain's CDR3 is CASRDGVNNEQFF. CDR3 DNA sequence: TGCGCCAGCAGAGACGGGGTAAACAATGAGCAGTTCTTC.

The chain couples TRBV3-1 (or the pseudogene TRBV3-2) to TRBJ2-1; no reliable D call. Germline V gene sequence: CDR1 LGHDT, CDR2 YNNKEL (reference sequence). V dropped 5 bases and J dropped 3 bases, with 2 bases sitting between them. The length of the CDR3 is 11 residues. Here the CDR3 DNA reads TGTGCCAGCAGCTACTACAATGAGCAGTTCTTC. This translates into CASSYYNEQFF.

This chain connects TRBV7-8 to TRBJ1-1; D unclear. The length of the CDR3 is 14 residues. Germline CDR1 reads SGHVS; CDR2 reads FQNEAQ. V was cut by 7 bases and J by 1 base, with 13 bases left in between. The chain's CDR3 is CASTRSTGNTEAFF. For the CDR3, the DNA is TGTGCCAGCACACGGTCGACGGGGAACACTGAAGCTTTCTTT.

This chain connects TRBV5-1 to TRBJ2-4; tentative D call: TRBD2 (6 bases). V lost 4 bases to trimming and J lost 6 bases, with 14 bases between them. This CDR3 comprises 14 residues. The V gene's germline CDR1 is SGHRS and CDR2 YFSETQ. DNA of the CDR3: TGCGCCAGCAGCCTGGAGGGTAGGGGAAACATTCAGTACTTC. This codes for CASSLEGRGNIQYF.

The chain recombines TRBV19 with TRBJ2-1, with D tentatively TRBD1 (5 bases). The germline V gene encodes CDR1 LNHDA and CDR2 SQIVND (reference sequence). V gave up 5 bases and J gave up 5 bases, with 16 bases separating them. This CDR3 comprises 15 residues. CDR3 sequence: CASSFSTAGHNEQFF. In DNA, the CDR3 is TGTGCCAGTAGTTTTTCGACAGCAGGTCACAATGAGCAGTTCTTC.

This clone was found a few times. The chain joins TRBV19 to TRBJ2-6, with D maybe TRBD2 (6 bases). Deletions cut 3 bases from V and 0 bases from J, with 12 bases between. Looked up from germline, CDR1 is LNHDA and CDR2 is SQIVND (reference sequence). The CDR3 length is 17 residues. The CDR3 is CASSMAGTRSGANVLTF. The CDR3 DNA reads TGTGCCAGTAGTATGGCGGGAACCCGCTCTGGGGCCAACGTCCTGACTTTC.

J is TRBJ2-1 and V is TRBV11-3; 13 nucleotides agree with TRBD2. This CDR3 comprises 21 residues. Looked up from germline, CDR1 is SGHNT and CDR2 is YENEEA. J was trimmed by 5 bases and V by 0 bases; bases with no gene match: 16. CDR3 residues: CASSLERGTTSGGAWNNEQFF. CDR3 in DNA: TGTGCCAGCAGCTTAGAGCGCGGTACTACTAGCGGGGGGGCCTGGAACAATGAGCAGTTCTTC.

V and J are TRBV21-1 and TRBJ2-2; TRBD2 is the table's D call and was not checked against the DNA. TRBV21-1 constitutes a pseudogene. CDR3 length equals 15 residues. Here the CDR3 DNA reads TGTGCCAGCAGTAAAGCACGGGTGAACACCGGGGAGCTGTTTTTT. Encoded protein: CASSKARVNTGELFF.

This clone was observed a few times. V is TRBV11-2 and J is TRBJ1-2; weak D call: TRBD1 (5 bases). V gave up 4 bases and J gave up 4 bases, with 16 bases separating them. Germline CDR1 reads SGHAT; CDR2 reads FQNNGV. The CDR3 is 15 amino acids. The CDR3 nucleotides read TGTGCCAGCAGCTCCTCCCGGGGGGGGACCTATGGCTACACCTTC. It specifies CASSSSRGGTYGYTF.

This chain joins TRBV10-2 and TRBJ2-5; D is ambiguous. V gave up 5 bases and J gave up 4 bases, with 8 bases separating them. Germline CDR1 reads WSHSY; CDR2 reads SAAADI. The CDR3 totals 12 residues. CDR3 amino acids: CASSTIGETQYF. The DNA for the CDR3 is TGCGCCAGCAGTACCATCGGAGAGACCCAGTACTTC.

The chain has TRBV3-1 (or the pseudogene TRBV3-2) and TRBJ1-3, with 9 bases fitting TRBD1. Germline V lookup: CDR1 LGHDT, CDR2 YNNKEL (reference sequence). J was trimmed by 0 bases and V by 5 bases; bases with no gene match: 11. The CDR3 extends over 18 amino acids. CDR3 nucleotides: TGTGCCAGCAGCTACGGGGGAACAGGGGGCATCTCTGGAAACACCATATATTTT. The encoded protein is CASSYGGTGGISGNTIYF.

The genes are TRBV19 and TRBJ2-4; D may be TRBD2 (6 bases). Germline V lookup: CDR1 LNHDA, CDR2 SQIVND (reference sequence). The CDR3 length is 14 residues. V lost 6 bases and J lost 8, with 17 bases in between. The CDR3 DNA sequence: TGTGCCAGTAGCCCCAGGAGGGATCTGCACATTCAGTACTTC. It encodes CASSPRRDLHIQYF.

This clone appeared a single time. The rearrangement links TRBV4-2 to TRBJ2-1, with a weak D call TRBD2 (5 bases). V lost 4 bases, J lost 10 bases, and 20 bases lay in between. The germline gives CDR1 LGHNA, CDR2 YNFKEQ. This CDR3 contains 15 residues. DNA for the CDR3: TGTGCCAGCAGCCCATTAACAAACGGACTGGGAGAGCAGTTCTTC. Amino acids: CASSPLTNGLGEQFF.

The chain couples TRBV7-3 to TRBJ1-3, with D unclear. Germline loops: CDR1 SGHTA, CDR2 FQGTGA. The CDR3 loop spans 14 amino acids. V lost 5 bases and J lost 1, with 9 bases in between. For the CDR3, the DNA is TGTGCCAGCAGCCCCCTGGAGTCTGGAAACACCATATATTTT. Encoded protein: CASSPLESGNTIYF.

V is TRBV5-6 and J is TRBJ2-3; 9 bases match TRBD1. CDR3 length: 15 amino acids. Per the germline V gene, CDR1 is SGHDT and CDR2 is YYEEEE. V lost 1 base and J lost 4; bases outside the gene matches: 4. The CDR3 sequence is CASSLTGGSPDTQYF. The CDR3 DNA sequence: TGTGCCAGCAGCTTGACAGGGGGCAGCCCAGATACGCAGTATTTT. The variable domain in full, with the rest retrieved from reference TRBV5-6 and TRBJ2-3, is DAGVTQSPTHLIKTRGQQVTLRCSPKSGHDTVSWYQQALGQGPQFIFQYYEEEERQRGNFPDRFSGHQFPNYSSELNVNALLLGDSALYLCASSLTGGSPDTQYFGPGTRLTVL.

V usage is TRBV20-1 and J usage is TRBJ1-4, with D perhaps matching TRBD1 (6 bases). The CDR3 sequence is 13 residues long. Germline lookup yields CDR1 DFQATT and CDR2 SNEGSKA (reference sequence). V was trimmed by 3 bases and J by 7 bases, leaving 12 bases between them. This chain's CDR3 is CSASGGASEKLFF. The CDR3 DNA follows: TGCAGTGCTAGTGGGGGCGCTTCTGAAAAACTGTTTTTT.

This sequence joins TRBV10-3 and TRBJ2-7; 10 bases fit TRBD2. The germline V gene encodes CDR1 ENHRY and CDR2 SYGVKD. The V gene end was trimmed by 3 bases and the J gene end by 3 bases; junction bases not matched to a gene: 5. This CDR3 comprises 15 residues. This chain's CDR3 is CAISDLLAGNYEQYF. The CDR3 nucleotides read TGTGCCATCAGTGATCTACTAGCGGGGAACTACGAGCAGTACTTC.

CDR3 in DNA: TGTGCCTGGAGTGTAGGGGGAGCAGCAGCCTCACCCCTCCACTTT. This encodes CAWSVGGAAASPLHF. The chain recombines TRBV30 with TRBJ1-6; perhaps TRBD1 as D (6 bases). The CDR3 length is 15 residues. Germline loops: CDR1 GTSNPN, CDR2 SVGIG (reference sequence). V gave up 0 bases and J gave up 10 bases, with 16 bases separating them.

This clone came up once. The chain couples TRBV6-5 to TRBJ1-4; D is unresolved. V was shortened by 5 bases and J by 4 bases, with 11 bases between the two germline ends. Germline V gives CDR1 MNHEY, CDR2 SVGAGI. The CDR3 loop spans 14 amino acids. Here the CDR3 reads CASSMKLVNEKLFF. CDR3 nucleotide sequence: TGTGCCAGCAGTATGAAACTCGTTAATGAAAAACTGTTTTTT.

This chain connects TRBV4-2 to TRBJ2-3; 12 bases are shared with TRBD2. This CDR3 region has 16 residues. Germline loops: CDR1 LGHNA, CDR2 YNFKEQ. V lost 4 bases and J lost 7; bases outside the gene matches: 9. CDR3 DNA sequence: TGTGCCAGCAGCCCGGGACTAGCGGGCGTGTCGAATACGCAGTATTTT. Translating it yields CASSPGLAGVSNTQYF.

By frequency in the sample, this clone is medium-sized (0.01 to 0.1%). V gene TRBV27 combines with J gene TRBJ2-7; 8 bases line up with TRBD1. Germline CDR1 is MNHEY and CDR2 is SMNVEV (reference sequence). V lost 3 bases, J lost 6 bases, and 7 bases stayed unmatched. This CDR3 contains 14 residues. The CDR3 DNA sequence: TGTGCCAGCAGTTTGGGGCAGGGGGCCTCCGAGCAGTACTTC. This sequence encodes CASSLGQGASEQYF.